The next 30 T cell receptor beta chains were all read from a single sample in a study of T cells in Graves' hyperthyroidism and ophthalmopathy. From RNA transcripts, TCR beta CDR3 regions were amplified. An initial round of RT-PCR targeting the TCR CDR3 relied on the HTBI primer set. TCRdb itself ran the multiplex PCR reads through MiXCR, one entry per CDR3 protein. The sample includes 750,000 to 950,000 distinct CDR3 sequences, 38% of them seen just once. Sequencing used blood. These receptors originate from a man between 18 and 35 years old with Graves' hyperthyroidism.

V gene TRBV5-1 combines with J gene TRBJ1-6, with TRBD1 matching over 7 bases. The CDR3 loop spans 17 amino acids. J was trimmed by 3 bases and V by 0 bases; bases with no gene match: 6. The germline gives CDR1 SGHRS, CDR2 YFSETQ. The CDR3 DNA sequence: TGCGCCAGCAGCTTGGACGCCGGGACAGACTATAATTCACCCCTCCACTTT. Its protein is CASSLDAGTDYNSPLHF.

This chain connects TRBV5-1 to TRBJ1-5; perhaps TRBD1 as D (5 bases). Germline CDR1 and CDR2: SGHRS and YFSETQ. The CDR3 is 14 amino acids. The ends were cut back, 0 bases at V and 7 bases at J, with 11 bases in the middle. CDR3 protein: CASSLEGPGQPQHF. The CDR3 coding sequence is TGCGCCAGCAGCTTGGAGGGGCCCGGCCAGCCCCAGCATTTT. The full variable domain, rest sourced from reference TRBV5-1 and TRBJ1-5, is KAGVTQTPRYLIKTRGQQVTLSCSPISGHRSVSWYQQTPGQGLQFLFEYFSETQRNKGNFPGRFSGRQFSNSRSEMNVSTLELGDSALYLCASSLEGPGQPQHFGDGTRLSIL.

The chain has TRBV29-1 and TRBJ2-3; TRBD2 agrees at 10 bases. The CDR3 spans 16 residues. CDR1 and CDR2 from the germline V gene are SQVTM and ANQGSEA. With 2 bases clipped from V and 0 bases from J, the junction kept 5 bases outside the gene matches. The CDR3 nucleotides read TGCAGCGTTGAACTAGCGGGAGAGTGGAGCACAGATACGCAGTATTTT. Translating it yields CSVELAGEWSTDTQYF.

This chain joins TRBV3-1 and TRBJ2-3, with unresolved D. V lost 7 bases, J lost 3 bases, and 11 bases lay in between. CDR1 is LGHDT and CDR2 is YNNKEL in the germline V gene (reference sequence). The CDR3 is 13 residues long. The CDR3 nucleotides are TGTGCCAGCATGTTTGGCTTTACAGATACGCAGTATTTT. Encoded protein: CASMFGFTDTQYF.

This chain connects TRBV6-9 to TRBJ1-2; tentatively, D is TRBD1 (5 bases). The V and J ends lost 3 bases and 0 bases respectively, with 14 bases between them. CDR3 length: 16 residues. The germline gives CDR1 MNHGY, CDR2 SVAAGI. The CDR3 spells CASSYSTLTANYGYTF. DNA for the CDR3: TGTGCCAGCAGTTACTCCACATTGACAGCTAACTATGGCTACACCTTC.

This clonotype showed up just a few times. This sequence joins TRBV20-1 and TRBJ2-7, with a tentative D call TRBD1 (5 bases). Trimming removed 0 bases at V and 4 bases at J, with 13 bases between. The CDR3 is made up of 14 amino acids. Germline assignment: CDR1 DFQATT and CDR2 SNEGSKA (reference sequence). DNA of the CDR3: TGCAGTGCTAGAGATTATGCAGGGCCATACGAGCAGTACTTC. Its protein product is CSARDYAGPYEQYF.

This clonotype was counted ten times or more. V and J are TRBV29-1 and TRBJ1-2, with 7 positions matching TRBD1. CDR1 SQVTM and CDR2 ANQGSEA come from the germline V gene. The ends lost 3 bases at V and 0 bases at J; junction bases unmatched: 4. The CDR3 runs to 14 residues. CDR3 loop: CSVDGTATNYGYTF. The CDR3 bases are TGCAGCGTTGACGGGACAGCGACTAACTATGGCTACACCTTC.

V gene TRBV6-5 combines with J gene TRBJ1-2, with 7 nucleotides matching TRBD1. V gave up 4 bases and J gave up 7 bases; unmatched junction bases: 9. The CDR3 sequence is 14 residues long. Germline loops: CDR1 MNHEY, CDR2 SVGAGI. CDR3 sequence: CASSLQQGTFGYTF. The CDR3 DNA is TGTGCCAGCAGTTTGCAACAGGGGACTTTTGGCTACACCTTC.

This rearrangement joins TRBV20-1 to TRBJ2-7, with a possible D match to TRBD2 (6 bases). V gave up 6 bases and J gave up 1 base, with 19 bases separating them. Germline CDR1 DFQATT, CDR2 SNEGSKA (reference sequence). CDR3 size: 15 residues. CDR3 nucleotide sequence: TGCAGTGCCTATGGACTGGAGGGTCCTTCCTACGAGCAGTACTTC. Translated, it gives CSAYGLEGPSYEQYF.

This clonotype has ten or more counts. The chain combines TRBV7-9 with TRBJ2-2; D is perhaps TRBD2 (5 bases). There are 12 residues in the CDR3. V lost 6 bases and J lost 6, with 8 bases in between. From germline, CDR1 is SEHNR and CDR2 FQNEAQ (reference sequence). CDR3 nucleotides: TGTGCCAGCAGGAATAGCGCCGGGGAGCTGTTTTTT. It is translated as CASRNSAGELFF.

This clonotype was seen repeatedly, ten times or more. V is TRBV5-1 and J is TRBJ2-7, with 8 bases matching TRBD1. J gave up 5 bases and V 3 bases, and 4 bases lay outside the gene matches. The CDR3 has 13 residues. CDR1 is SGHRS and CDR2 is YFSETQ in the germline V gene. CDR3 region: CASSWPDRDEQYF. The CDR3 nucleotides are TGCGCCAGCAGCTGGCCGGACAGGGACGAGCAGTACTTC. Variable domain in full (rest from reference TRBV5-1 and TRBJ2-7): KAGVTQTPRYLIKTRGQQVTLSCSPISGHRSVSWYQQTPGQGLQFLFEYFSETQRNKGNFPGRFSGRQFSNSRSEMNVSTLELGDSALYLCASSWPDRDEQYFGPGTRLTVT.

Turning to this clonotype: A read error may account for a junction end that differs from germline. The V call is TRBV7-9, the J call TRBJ1-5; D not resolved. The CDR3 has 13 amino acids. Germline CDR1 SEHNR, CDR2 FQNEAQ (reference sequence). CDR3 sequence reads: CAGSPGGNQPQHF. The CDR3 DNA reads as TGTGCCGGCAGCCCCGGGGGCAATCAGCCCCAGCATTTT.

Remarks on this clonotype: A much larger clone lies one base from this, so it may be a read error. This chain's CDR3 is CSVEDWTKRENQYF. The CDR3 DNA reads TGCAGCGTTGAAGACTGGACAAAGAGGGAGAACCAGTACTTC. The chain employs TRBV29-1 and TRBJ2-5; D is tentatively TRBD1 or TRBD2 (5 bases each). Germline V lookup: CDR1 SQVTM, CDR2 ANQGSEA. The CDR3 length is 14 residues.

As concerns this clonotype: In this CDR3 the conserved last residue, phenylalanine or tryptophan, is missing, so a read error is likely. The chain has TRBV2 and TRBJ1-5; 7 bases match TRBD1. The CDR3 spans 15 residues. V gave up 8 bases and J gave up 3 bases; unmatched junction bases: 10. The germline V gene encodes CDR1 SNHLY and CDR2 FYNNEI. The CDR3 reads CASAPGTALNQPQHL. The CDR3 DNA is TGTGCCAGCGCCCCCGGGACAGCGCTCAATCAGCCCCAGCATCTT.

The V call is TRBV12-3 or TRBV12-4, the J call TRBJ2-7; no firm D call. This CDR3 region has 16 residues. Trimming removed 1 base at V and 1 base at J, with 14 bases between. Here the CDR3 reads CASSLGAASRSYEQYF. CDR3 DNA sequence: TGTGCCAGCAGTTTAGGGGCAGCTAGTAGGTCCTACGAGCAGTACTTC.

This clonotype was counted a few times. The chain uses TRBV10-3 and TRBJ2-4, with D hard to call. In germline, CDR1 is ENHRY, CDR2 SYGVKD. V lost 0 bases to trimming and J lost 6 bases, with 9 bases between them. The CDR3 sequence is 14 residues long. The CDR3 here is CAISESVDSNIQYF. The CDR3 nucleotides are TGTGCCATCAGTGAGTCGGTGGATTCAAACATTCAGTACTTC.

The J gene is TRBJ2-5, the V gene TRBV29-1, with D hard to call. With the DNA end fitting TRBJ2-3 better, the J assignment may be wrong. CDR3 length: 12 residues. Germline V gene lookup returns CDR1 SQVTM and CDR2 ANQGSEA. CDR3 sequence (DNA): TGCAGCGTCCTGAGCGGCACAGATACGCAGTATTTT. This codes for CSVLSGTDTQYF.

The V and J genes are TRBV19 and TRBJ1-4; D is uncertain. The germline gives CDR1 LNHDA, CDR2 SQIVND (reference sequence). Trimming took off 3 bases at V and 3 bases at J, with 8 bases between the two ends. CDR3 size: 14 residues. For the CDR3, the DNA is TGTGCCAGTAGTATTGGAGCGGCTAATGAAAAACTGTTTTTT. It specifies CASSIGAANEKLFF. The entire variable domain, with the rest obtained from reference TRBV19 and TRBJ1-4, is as follows: DGGITQSPKYLFRKEGQNVTLSCEQNLNHDAMYWYRQDPGQGLRLIYYSQIVNDFQKGDIAEGYSVSREKKESFPLTVTSAQKNPTAFYLCASSIGAANEKLFFGSGTQLSVL.

This clonotype was counted ten times or more. The V and J genes are TRBV10-3 and TRBJ1-6; D remains ambiguous. This CDR3 comprises 12 residues. The germline V gene has CDR1 ENHRY and CDR2 SYGVKD. Trimming removed 7 bases from V and 5 bases from J, with 6 bases in between. The CDR3 spells CAIKDHNSPLHF. The DNA of the CDR3 is TGTGCCATCAAGGACCATAATTCACCCCTCCACTTT.

This clonotype was found once. This sequence joins TRBV29-1 and TRBJ1-2; 9 bases match TRBD1. CDR3 size: 13 residues. Germline CDR1 and CDR2: SQVTM and ANQGSEA. The J segment lost 8 bases and the V segment lost 7 bases, leaving 11 bases of the junction unmatched. This chain's CDR3 is CSAIDGTGIGYTF. The CDR3 DNA sequence: TGCAGCGCAATTGACGGGACAGGGATCGGCTACACCTTC.

The table lists this clonotype with many counts. This chain links TRBV7-8 with TRBJ1-2; TRBD1 matches 8 bases. Germline V gene data show CDR1 as SGHVS and CDR2 as FQNEAQ. The CDR3 spans 15 residues. V shed 2 bases, J shed 7 bases, and the junction held 9 bases outside the gene matches. Written as DNA, the CDR3 is TGTGCCAGCAGCTTACGCCAGATCGACAGGGGTGGCTACACCTTC. Its protein product is CASSLRQIDRGGYTF. The variable domain in full, with the rest retrieved from reference TRBV7-8 and TRBJ1-2, is GAGVSQSPRYKVAKRGQDVALRCDPISGHVSLFWYQQALGQGPEFLTYFQNEAQLDKSGLPSDRFFAERPEGSVSTLKIQRTQQEDSAVYLCASSLRQIDRGGYTFGSGTRLTVV.

This clonotype was counted ten times or more. The chain couples TRBV6-5 to TRBJ1-5; no reliable D call. CDR1 and CDR2 from the germline V gene are MNHEY and SVGAGI. Trimming took off 8 bases at V and 2 bases at J, with 13 bases between the two ends. The CDR3 has 14 residues. The CDR3 sequence: CASHPLGGNQPQHF. The CDR3 nucleotides read TGTGCCAGCCACCCTCTAGGAGGCAATCAGCCCCAGCATTTT.

The table lists this clonotype with a few counts. The rearrangement links TRBV7-2 to TRBJ1-6, with 7 nucleotides matching TRBD1. This CDR3 spans 18 amino acids. The V and J ends lost 3 bases and 9 bases, in that order; junction bases with no gene match: 17. Germline CDR1 SGHTA, CDR2 FQGNSA. CDR3 sequence reads: CASSFFRWGFPGGSPLHF. DNA for the CDR3: TGTGCCAGCAGCTTTTTCAGGTGGGGATTCCCAGGGGGTTCACCCCTCCACTTT.

This rearrangement joins TRBV2 to TRBJ2-2; 9 bases match TRBD1. CDR1 is SNHLY, CDR2 FYNNEI, per germline. CDR3 length equals 15 residues. The trim removed 7 bases at V and 4 bases at J, leaving 7 bases unmatched. The CDR3 nucleotides read TGTGCCAGCAACGACAGGGGGTATTCCACCGGGGAGCTGTTTTTT. Its translation is CASNDRGYSTGELFF.

This clonotype was counted a few times. This chain joins TRBV7-6 and TRBJ2-5; TRBD2 matches at 12 bases. Trimming cost V 5 bases and J 1 base; bases outside gene matches: 2. Germline V gene lookup returns CDR1 SGHVS and CDR2 FNYEAQ. This CDR3 comprises 15 residues. In DNA, the CDR3 is TGTGCCAGCAGCCGGACTAGCGGGGCCCAAGAGACCCAGTACTTC. It yields the protein CASSRTSGAQETQYF. The full variable domain, rest sourced from reference TRBV7-6 and TRBJ2-5, is GAGVSQSPRYKVTKRGQDVALRCDPISGHVSLYWYRQALGQGPEFLTYFNYEAQQDKSGLPNDRFSAERPEGSISTLTIQRTEQRDSAMYRCASSRTSGAQETQYFGPGTRLLVL.

The chain has TRBV29-1 and TRBJ2-5; the match to TRBD1 covers 7 bases. CDR1 and CDR2 (germline): SQVTM, ANQGSEA. V was clipped by 5 bases and J by 7 bases; unmatched bases: 4. The CDR3 totals 11 residues. The CDR3 loop reads CSVKAGGTQYF. DNA for the CDR3: TGCAGCGTTAAGGCAGGGGGGACCCAGTACTTC.

The genes are TRBV20-1 and TRBJ2-6, with 9 bases aligning to TRBD1. Trimming at V came to 3 bases and at J to 9 bases, leaving 12 bases not matched to a gene. Germline CDR1 DFQATT, CDR2 SNEGSKA (reference sequence). This CDR3 comprises 16 residues. DNA of the CDR3: TGCAGTGCTAGCGGACAGGGGACCTCTGGTGGCAACGTCCTGACTTTC. As protein: CSASGQGTSGGNVLTF.

The rearrangement links TRBV27 to TRBJ2-7, with 8 nucleotides matching TRBD1. This CDR3 spans 15 amino acids. The J segment lost 1 base and the V segment lost 8 bases, leaving 10 bases of the junction unmatched. Looked up from germline, CDR1 is MNHEY and CDR2 is SMNVEV (reference sequence). The CDR3 DNA reads TGTGCCAGCGGTAGGACAGGGCCCCTTTCCTACGAGCAGTACTTC. It codes for CASGRTGPLSYEQYF.

This clonotype was counted at least ten times. The chain carries TRBV2 and TRBJ1-1; the match to TRBD1 covers 8 bases. V trimming: 6 bases; J trimming: 0 bases; junction bases outside the gene matches: 6. CDR3 length: 15 residues. Germline lookup yields CDR1 SNHLY and CDR2 FYNNEI. The DNA of the CDR3 is TGTGCCAGCAGGGTCTCGACAGGGGTGAACACTGAAGCTTTCTTT. As protein: CASRVSTGVNTEAFF.

The chain carries TRBV12-3 or TRBV12-4 and TRBJ1-1; D remains ambiguous. This CDR3 region has 12 residues. V dropped 7 bases and J dropped 1 base, with 7 bases sitting between them. The CDR3 DNA follows: TGTGCCAGCATTCTGGAGAACACTGAAGCTTTCTTT. Protein product: CASILENTEAFF.